This T cell receptor beta chain appears in the sequencing data of a study of PD-L1 blockade in urothelial cancer. Trimming took off 7 bases at V and 0 bases at J, with 10 bases between the two ends. The germline V gene encodes CDR1 ENHRY and CDR2 SYGVKD. The CDR3 loop spans 14 amino acids. The time point was: pretreatment peripheral blood. The data were produced by immunoSEQ multiplex PCR, yet TCRdb's version contains in-frame clones alone and is incomplete. The sample records approximately 63,000 clones, 70% to 90% being singletons. The sequences come from PBMCs, collected around atezolizumab (anti-PD-L1) treatment. This TCR was sampled from a man between 70 and 80 years old with urothelial cancer. The chain links TRBV10-3 to TRBJ2-1; D ambiguous. CDR3 region: CAITEEGSYNEQFF. The CDR3 DNA follows: TGTGCCATCACCGAGGAAGGCTCCTACAATGAGCAGTTCTTC.